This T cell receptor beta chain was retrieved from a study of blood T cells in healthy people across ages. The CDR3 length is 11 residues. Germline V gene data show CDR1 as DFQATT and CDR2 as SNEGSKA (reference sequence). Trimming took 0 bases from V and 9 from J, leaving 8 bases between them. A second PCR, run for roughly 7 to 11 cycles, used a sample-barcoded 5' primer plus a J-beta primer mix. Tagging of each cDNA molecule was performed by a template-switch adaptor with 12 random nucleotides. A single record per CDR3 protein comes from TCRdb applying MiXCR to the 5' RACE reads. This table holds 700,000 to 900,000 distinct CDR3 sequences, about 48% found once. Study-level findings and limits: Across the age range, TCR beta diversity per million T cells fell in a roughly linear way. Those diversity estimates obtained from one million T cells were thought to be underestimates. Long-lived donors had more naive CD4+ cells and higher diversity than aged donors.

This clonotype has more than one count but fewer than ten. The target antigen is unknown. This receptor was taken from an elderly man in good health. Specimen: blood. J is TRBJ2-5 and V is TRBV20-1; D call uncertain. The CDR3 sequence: CSARDPPAQYF. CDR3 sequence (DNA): TGCAGTGCTAGAGATCCCCCCGCCCAGTACTTC.